Listed below are T cell receptor beta chains from one sample, sequenced in a study of T cell changes during pregnancy in multiple sclerosis. The table came from immunoSEQ multiplex PCR; TCRdb's copy has only in-frame clones and leaves some out. Here the sample spans about 50,000 clones, roughly 95% being singletons. Sequenced material: CD4+ T cells from peripheral blood mononuclear cells, taken in the third trimester of pregnancy. All receptors come from a female donor with multiple sclerosis, enrolled in a pregnancy study. Both conserved end residues are part of each CDR3. Each record gives: V gene, J gene, D gene, CDR3 protein. The D gene is left open where the match is weak.

>TRBV18|TRBJ1-3|-
CASSPDSSGNTIYF
>TRBV6-1|TRBJ2-1|TRBD1
CASSESLWTGGYNEQFF
>TRBV6-5|TRBJ1-2|-
CASSYSIGVGGLGYTF
>TRBV2|TRBJ1-2|TRBD1
CASSGWGTAYGYTF
>TRBV11-3|TRBJ1-2|-
CASSLERDYGYTF
>TRBV5-8|TRBJ2-1|TRBD2
CASSLARLAGSYNEQFF
>TRBV7-3|TRBJ2-3|TRBD1
CASSRDRESTDTQYF
>TRBV5-4|TRBJ2-3|-
CASSLVLATDTQYF
>TRBV15|TRBJ2-7|TRBD1
CATSRIQGYEQYF
>TRBV9|TRBJ1-6|-
CASSVTVGERIGDSPLHF
>TRBV6-1|TRBJ2-7|-
CASSEKGVYEQYF
>TRBV7-9|TRBJ2-3|TRBD2
CASLAEDTQYF
>TRBV11-1|TRBJ2-7|TRBD1
CASSLRTGREQYF
>TRBV5-1|TRBJ2-7|TRBD2
CASSLGTTKAYEQYF
>TRBV29-1|TRBJ1-1|-
CSVGGRMNTEAFF
>TRBV19|TRBJ1-2|TRBD1
CASRPGTGSYGYTF
>TRBV5-5|TRBJ2-5|-
CASTLGTGYQETQYF
>TRBV5-5|TRBJ1-4|-
CASSIYRVTNEKLFF
>TRBV9|TRBJ2-3|TRBD2
CASSATSGRGIDTQYF
>TRBV5-4|TRBJ2-2|-
CASRLEARETGELFF
>TRBV2|TRBJ2-1|TRBD2
CASSEIGTRSGDPYNEQFF
>TRBV11-2|TRBJ2-2|TRBD1
CASNDMGQGADTGELFF
>TRBV19|TRBJ2-2|-
CASSPGGRRGTGELFF
>TRBV2|TRBJ1-5|TRBD1
CASSGPGGAGQPQHF
>TRBV19|TRBJ2-3|TRBD1
CASSIEGTGTTDTQYF
>TRBV23-1|TRBJ1-1|-
CASRIQANTEAFF
>TRBV19|TRBJ2-4|TRBD1
CASTMDRAGNIQYF
>TRBV6-1|TRBJ1-2|TRBD1
CASRRDRGYYGYTF
>TRBV28|TRBJ2-5|TRBD2
CASSPPIAGVTQTQYF
>TRBV7-2|TRBJ1-6|-
CASSRRGFDSPLHF
>TRBV5-5|TRBJ2-7|-
CASSLAQGPYEQYF
>TRBV5-1|TRBJ1-1|TRBD1
CASSSLRQGAIWDTEAFF
>TRBV29-1|TRBJ1-2|-
CSVEGKGSEYGYTF
>TRBV5-5|TRBJ2-6|-
CASSLGGTGANVLTF
>TRBV30|TRBJ2-1|TRBD2
CAWSVALAGEQFF
>TRBV7-6|TRBJ2-3|-
CATKPSMSTDTQYF
>TRBV14|TRBJ2-7|TRBD1
CASSQGSGTASYEQYF
>TRBV7-2|TRBJ2-7|-
CASSPRGGSLSYEQYF
>TRBV11-2|TRBJ1-5|-
CASSLVRGQPQHF
>TRBV4-1|TRBJ2-7|TRBD2
CASSQDPGLIYEQYF
>TRBV27|TRBJ1-1|TRBD1
CASSRKTGLSSEAFF
>TRBV6-4|TRBJ2-5|TRBD2
CASRRKLATETQYF
>TRBV2|TRBJ2-2|TRBD2
CASSFVLAGETGELFF
>TRBV5-1|TRBJ1-6|-
CASSWGGINSPLHF
>TRBV9|TRBJ2-2|-
CASSPTRLQNTGELFF
>TRBV7-2|TRBJ2-3|TRBD2
CASSGRVAGGTDTQYF
>TRBV2|TRBJ2-1|TRBD2
CASAGDAYNEQFF
>TRBV9|TRBJ2-3|-
CASSVSSSTDTQYF
>TRBV5-1|TRBJ1-2|-
CASSLSPGDYGYTF
>TRBV5-1|TRBJ1-2|TRBD1
CASSLRQGGLNGYTF
>TRBV2|TRBJ2-3|TRBD2
CASSLQTSGVAQYF
>TRBV10-1|TRBJ2-5|TRBD2
CASSGGLAGAETQYF
>TRBV28|TRBJ1-5|-
CASSLYRGNQPQHF
>TRBV6-4|TRBJ1-1|-
CASSVGGAALEAFF
>TRBV7-2|TRBJ1-6|TRBD1
CASSLHRGENSPLHF